The present T cell receptor beta chain was sequenced within a study of T cells after somatic rescue of genetic block. The V end lost 1 base, the J end lost 5 bases, and 11 bases lay between the germline ends. Germline CDR1 reads SEHNR; CDR2 reads FQNEAQ (reference sequence). The CDR3 spans 15 residues. By share, this clone counts as medium-sized. Produced via immunoSEQ multiplex PCR; TCRdb's table is partial and in-frame only. The sample lists 10,000 to 15,000 clones; around 72% were seen once. This TCR was recovered from a boy aged 5-17 years. Input material: peripheral blood mononuclear cells (PBMCs). The chain uses TRBV7-9 and TRBJ1-4; D ambiguous. CDR3 loop: CASSLGGIQNEKLFF. The CDR3, as DNA: TGTGCCAGCAGCTTAGGGGGAATCCAAAATGAAAAACTGTTTTTT. Based on the CDR3 plus reference TRBV7-9 and TRBJ1-4, the full variable domain is DTGVSQNPRHKITKRGQNVTFRCDPISEHNRLYWYRQTLGQGPEFLTYFQNEAQLEKSRLLSDRFSAERPKGSFSTLEIQRTEQGDSAMYLCASSLGGIQNEKLFFGSGTQLSVL.